This T cell receptor (beta chain) was identified during a study of post-analysis software for immune sequencing data (dated by TCRdb to the mid-2010s). Study-wide context: Recorded disease courses included relapsing-remitting, secondary progressive and progressive-relapsing multiple sclerosis, with some patients lacking subtype annotation. The patient repertoires were compared against 11 previously published healthy control repertoires obtained from donors aged about 6 to 28 years. A subset of samples was prepared in parallel using single-end sample barcoding, then pooled and co-amplified after Illumina adapter ligation.

As concerns this clonotype: It lacks a known antigen. Base qualities are not recorded, but no much larger clone differs from it by a single base.

Libraries came from PCR. TCRdb names Illumina HiSeq 2500 as the instrument used. Unique molecular identifiers were incorporated into TCR beta cDNA libraries to reduce PCR and sequencing biases. Per 1 to 10 million input T cells, some 500,000 cDNA molecules were obtained, such that each molecule approximated one T cell. The same protocol used for the earlier healthy control dataset was applied to prepare and sequence the patient libraries. Samples belonging to the same batch were prepared together, multiplexed and sequenced on a shared HiSeq lane. Regarding the original processing steps: Raw barcoded reads were processed with MIGEC, discarding single-read molecular identifier groups before consensus assembly and CDR3 extraction. Clonotype tables were post-analysed with VDJtools, normalizing diversity by down-sampling all datasets to the smallest sample size. Repertoire overlap clustering matched CDR3 amino acid but not nucleotide sequences to correct batch-related cross-sample contamination. Using fastp at Q25 and MiXCR, TCRdb reprocessed the public reads and kept productive beta chains. Each CDR3 protein gets just one entry, which takes the most common genes and DNA from the rows behind it. The V and J calls here are based on TCRdb, not the publication. In this sample the table shows about 500,000 distinct CDR3 sequences, nearly 45% of which occur a single time. The leading ten clones occupy about an eighth of the sample.

TCR beta repertoires were profiled from peripheral blood of 10 to 15 young patients with multiple sclerosis to demonstrate the VDJtools post-analysis software. Multiple sclerosis patients were children and adolescents aged roughly 6 to 16 years. Paper-wide results and their limitations: The control group was slightly older than the multiple sclerosis patient group. Multiple sclerosis patients had significantly lower normalized Chao1 diversity than controls, a result that suggests substantial peripheral T-cell clonal expansion. When samples were clustered directly using the F measure, samples prepared in the same batch co-clustered strongly, which prompted a batch-effect correction. Patients showed significantly higher frequencies than controls for five TRBV segments, among them TRBV5-6, TRBV5-1 and TRBV20-1.

The cysteine opens and the phenylalanine closes a CDR3 of 12 amino acids. Only the CDR3 region is kept as DNA, spanning 36 bases read in frame from base 1. Trimming costs V 6 bases and J 5 bases, and their ends lie 9 bases apart. Taken from the germline V gene, the CDR1 and CDR2 loops are ENHRY and SYGVKD. The chain is encoded by TRBV10-3 joined to TRBJ2-3, with a weak D call of TRBD2 (6 bases match). Sequenced: blood. The receptor was derived from a girl aged 10 to 17 with multiple sclerosis. The CDR3 sequence is CAISTRGDTQYF. Read as DNA, the sequence is TGTGCCATCAGCACGCGGGGAGATACGCAGTATTTT.